This passage covers 4 T cell receptor beta chains from one sample sequenced in a study of OX40 agonist ivuxolimab in advanced cancers. Repertoires were generated with immunoSEQ multiplex PCR, while TCRdb's copy carries only in-frame clones and drops some. The table shows about 62,000 clones, with about 88% occurring only once. The input for sequencing was CD4+ or CD8+ T cells sorted from blood, taken in a trial of the OX40 agonist ivuxolimab. These receptors came from an adult with an advanced solid tumor such as melanoma, head and neck, liver or kidney cancer.

The chain has TRBV27 and TRBJ2-5, with 8 bases identical to TRBD1. Germline trimming cut 6 bases from V and 1 base from J; bases unmatched to any gene: 10. The V gene's germline CDR1 is MNHEY and CDR2 SMNVEV (reference sequence). The length of the CDR3 is 16 residues. The CDR3 DNA is TGTGCCAGCAGACTAACCGACAGGGGTGGCCAAGAGACCCAGTACTTC. It encodes CASRLTDRGGQETQYF.

A note on this clone: One junction end disagrees with the germline gene, perhaps due to a read error. The genes are TRBV11-2 and TRBJ1-1, with a weak D call TRBD1 (6 bases). There are 13 residues in the CDR3. Germline V lookup: CDR1 SGHAT, CDR2 FQNNGV. The DNA for the CDR3 is TGTGCCGGCAGCTTAGGGTCAGGGGCTGAAGCTTTCTTT. Protein product: CAGSLGSGAEAFF.

The rearrangement links TRBV4-1 to TRBJ2-7; 8 bases fit TRBD1. Germline lookup yields CDR1 MGHRA and CDR2 YSYEKL. This CDR3 is built from 15 residues. Trimming took 1 base from V and 1 from J; bases not matched to a gene: 3. For the CDR3, the DNA is TGCGCCAGCAGCCAAGGGCAGGGGGCTTCCTACGAGCAGTACTTC. This codes for CASSQGQGASYEQYF.

The V gene is TRBV27, the J gene TRBJ2-1, with 10 positions matching TRBD2. Trimming removed 6 bases from V and 4 bases from J; junction bases left unmatched: 9. The CDR3 contains 16 residues. Germline V CDR1 and CDR2: MNHEY, SMNVEV (reference sequence). CDR3 sequence (DNA): TGTGCCAGCAGCACCAGCGGGAGGGCGGGGTACAATGAGCAGTTCTTC. This encodes CASSTSGRAGYNEQFF.